This T cell receptor (beta chain) was sequenced for a study of technical replicates of blood from several donors. Clones were sequenced by immunoSEQ multiplex PCR, and TCRdb holds only the in-frame ones, with some missing. The sample yields 70,000 to 85,000 clones, approximately 97% seen once. This CDR3 is built from 17 residues. The ends lost 6 bases at V and 5 bases at J; junction bases unmatched: 15. CDR1 and CDR2 from the germline V gene are SEHNR and FQNEAQ (reference sequence). Material: T cells isolated from PBMCs. The receptor was isolated from a human donor in good health. The gene calls are TRBV7-9 and TRBJ2-3; TRBD2 matches 9 bases. The CDR3 DNA is TGTGCCAGCAGTCCTGGGAGAGCTAGCGGGGAGGTAGATACGCAGTATTTT. The encoded protein is CASSPGRASGEVDTQYF.